The present T cell receptor beta chain was sequenced within a study of PD-L1 blockade in urothelial cancer. The CDR3 contains 13 residues. Germline trimming cut 0 bases from V and 4 bases from J; bases unmatched to any gene: 2. The germline V gene has CDR1 GTSNPN and CDR2 SVGIG (reference sequence). Notes on the study in general: Below-median pretreatment blood TCR clonality predicted better survival.

Clones were sequenced by immunoSEQ multiplex PCR, and TCRdb holds only the in-frame ones, with some missing. The data contain about 88,000 clones, 90% to 95% of them seen just once; the ten biggest clones take up around a tenth. On this clone itself: Its specificity is unknown.

The chain recombines TRBV30 with TRBJ1-2, with 7 nucleotides matching TRBD1. The TCR sequence derives from a man aged 60-69 years with urothelial cancer. Specimen: PBMCs, collected around atezolizumab (anti-PD-L1) treatment. The CDR3 here is CAWSVRTGYGYTF. In nucleotides, the CDR3 is TGTGCCTGGAGTGTAAGGACAGGCTATGGCTACACCTTC. The full variable domain, its missing parts supplied by reference TRBV30 and TRBJ1-2, is SQTIHQWPATLVQPVGSPLSLECTVEGTSNPNLYWYRQAAGRGLQLLFYSVGIGQISSEVPQNLSASRPQDRQFILSSKKLLLSDSGFYLCAWSVRTGYGYTFGSGTRLTVV.